The clone carrying this TCR beta chain occurred a few times. This entry comes from a study of blood T cell repertoires in COVID-19. CDR3 length: 14 amino acids. Trimming pared 2 bases from V and 1 base from J, leaving 9 bases between. CDR1 and CDR2 from the germline V gene are SGHRS and YFSETQ. Generated by immunoSEQ multiplex PCR, the TCRdb table keeps only in-frame clones and is missing some. The data hold hundreds of thousands of clones, with 80% to 90% observed a single time. Cohort assignment relied on participant-reported clinical history. The origin of this receptor is a woman between 18 and 29 years old who had recovered from COVID-19. The chain combines TRBV5-1 with TRBJ1-1, with D perhaps matching TRBD1 (6 bases). Material: PBMCs or T cells enriched from blood (not recorded which). The CDR3 is CASSLPQGNTEAFF. The DNA for the CDR3 is TGCGCCAGCAGCTTACCACAGGGGAACACTGAAGCTTTCTTT.